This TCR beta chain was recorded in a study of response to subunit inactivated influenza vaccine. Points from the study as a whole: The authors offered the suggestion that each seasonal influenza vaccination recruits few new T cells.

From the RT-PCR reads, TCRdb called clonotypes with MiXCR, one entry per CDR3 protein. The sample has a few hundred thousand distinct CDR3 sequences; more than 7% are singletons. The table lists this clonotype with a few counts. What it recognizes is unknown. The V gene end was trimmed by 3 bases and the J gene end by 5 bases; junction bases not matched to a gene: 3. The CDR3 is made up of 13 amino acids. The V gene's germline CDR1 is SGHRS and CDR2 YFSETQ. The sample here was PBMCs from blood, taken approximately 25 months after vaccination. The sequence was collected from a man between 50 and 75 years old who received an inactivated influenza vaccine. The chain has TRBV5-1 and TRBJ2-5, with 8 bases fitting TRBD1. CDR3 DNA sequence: TGCGCCAGCAGCTCTAGACAGGGGGAGACCCAGTACTTC. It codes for CASSSRQGETQYF. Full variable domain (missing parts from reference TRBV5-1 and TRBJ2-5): KAGVTQTPRYLIKTRGQQVTLSCSPISGHRSVSWYQQTPGQGLQFLFEYFSETQRNKGNFPGRFSGRQFSNSRSEMNVSTLELGDSALYLCASSSRQGETQYFGPGTRLLVL.